This TCR beta chain was sequenced for a study of beta chain features in type 1 diabetes. Study-wide findings and caveats: A moderate, significant TCRB CDR3 shortening appeared in type 1 diabetes across four CD4+ subsets. The naive, central memory and Treg TCRB repertoires looked more alike in patients than they did in healthy donors. A potential influence of HLA type upon TCRB rearrangement remained unresolved herein.

Isolated RNA was reverse transcribed in full, so expressed TCRB transcripts were sequenced. Sequencing was performed with immunoSEQ multiplex PCR; in TCRdb, only in-frame clones are kept and a portion is missing. The sample has some 240,000 clones; roughly 11% are singletons. Worth noting for this clone: Antigen specificity is unknown.

V was pared by 6 bases and J by 3 bases, with 10 bases of the junction left unmatched. This CDR3 contains 15 residues. In germline, CDR1 is MNHNY, CDR2 SVGAGI (reference sequence). This clonotype was obtained from a man aged 18 to 29 in good health. Input material: central memory CD4+ T cells from blood. This chain joins TRBV6-6 and TRBJ2-5; 7 nucleotides match TRBD2. DNA for the CDR3: TGTGCCAGCAGCGGTCACGCTAGCGGAAAAGAGACCCAGTACTTC. Its translation: CASSGHASGKETQYF.